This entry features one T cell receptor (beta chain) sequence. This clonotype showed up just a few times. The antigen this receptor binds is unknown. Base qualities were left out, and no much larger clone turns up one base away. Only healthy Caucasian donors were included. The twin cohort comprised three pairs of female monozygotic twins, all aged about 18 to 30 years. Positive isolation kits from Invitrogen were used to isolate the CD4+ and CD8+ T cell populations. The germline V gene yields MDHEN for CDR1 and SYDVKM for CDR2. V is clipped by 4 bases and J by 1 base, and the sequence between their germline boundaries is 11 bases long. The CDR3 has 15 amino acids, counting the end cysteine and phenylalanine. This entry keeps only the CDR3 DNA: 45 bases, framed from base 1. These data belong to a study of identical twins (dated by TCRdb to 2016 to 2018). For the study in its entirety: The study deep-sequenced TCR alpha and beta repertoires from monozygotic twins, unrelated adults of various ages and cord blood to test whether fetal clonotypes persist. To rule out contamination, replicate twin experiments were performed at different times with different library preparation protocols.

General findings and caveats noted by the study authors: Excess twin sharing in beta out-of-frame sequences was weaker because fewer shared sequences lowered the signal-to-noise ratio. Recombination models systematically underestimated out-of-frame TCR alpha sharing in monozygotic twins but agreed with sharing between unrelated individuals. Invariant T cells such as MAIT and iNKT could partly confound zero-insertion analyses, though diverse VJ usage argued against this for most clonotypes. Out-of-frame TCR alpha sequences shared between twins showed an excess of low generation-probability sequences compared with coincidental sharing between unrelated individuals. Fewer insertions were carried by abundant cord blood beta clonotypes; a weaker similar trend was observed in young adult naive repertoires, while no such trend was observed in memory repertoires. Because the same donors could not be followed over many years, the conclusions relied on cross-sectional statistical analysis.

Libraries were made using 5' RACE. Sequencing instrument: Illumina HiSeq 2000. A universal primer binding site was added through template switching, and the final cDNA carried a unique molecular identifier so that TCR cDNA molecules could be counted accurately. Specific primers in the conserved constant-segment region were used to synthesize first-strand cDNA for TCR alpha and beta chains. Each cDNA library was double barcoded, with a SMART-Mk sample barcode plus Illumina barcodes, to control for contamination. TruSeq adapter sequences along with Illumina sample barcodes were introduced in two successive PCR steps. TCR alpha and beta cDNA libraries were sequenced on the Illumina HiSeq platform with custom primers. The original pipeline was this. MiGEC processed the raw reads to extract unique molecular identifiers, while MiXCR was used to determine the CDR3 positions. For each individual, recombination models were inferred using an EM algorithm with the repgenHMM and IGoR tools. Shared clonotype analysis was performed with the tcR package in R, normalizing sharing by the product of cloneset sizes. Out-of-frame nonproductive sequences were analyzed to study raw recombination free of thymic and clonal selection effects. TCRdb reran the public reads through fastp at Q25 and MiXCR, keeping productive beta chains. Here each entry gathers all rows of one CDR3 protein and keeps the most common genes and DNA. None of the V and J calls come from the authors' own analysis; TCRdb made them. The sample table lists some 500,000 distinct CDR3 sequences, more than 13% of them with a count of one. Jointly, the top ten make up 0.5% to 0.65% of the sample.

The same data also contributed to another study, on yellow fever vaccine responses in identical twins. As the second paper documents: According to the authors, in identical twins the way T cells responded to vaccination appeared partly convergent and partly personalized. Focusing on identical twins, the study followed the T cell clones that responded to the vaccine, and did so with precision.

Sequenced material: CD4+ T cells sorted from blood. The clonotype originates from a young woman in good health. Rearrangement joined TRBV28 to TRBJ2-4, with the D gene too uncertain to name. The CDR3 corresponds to CASSSTLGAKNIQYF. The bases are TGTGCCAGCAGTTCGACCCTTGGTGCCAAAAACATTCAGTACTTC.